Following are 16 T cell receptor beta chains from one sample sequenced in a study of blood T cell repertoires in COVID-19 (TCRdb year 2020). The library came from the immunoSEQ multiplex PCR assay. TCRdb obtained this table from immuneACCESS and retained in-frame rearrangements with V and J assigned. These tables miss some clones; where compared with another copy, unresolved V genes account for less than half of the shortfall, and the remainder is unexplained. The sample table lists some 210,000 clones, around 92% of them with a count of one. Of the sample, roughly 1.2% falls within the top ten clones. Sequenced sample: peripheral blood. The receptors were sampled from a man aged 30 to 39 with acute or convalescent COVID-19.

The chain combines TRBV9 with TRBJ1-2, with unresolved D. Germline V gene lookup returns CDR1 SGDLS and CDR2 YYNGEE. V lost 4 bases to trimming and J lost 4 bases, with 17 bases between them. This CDR3 comprises 15 residues. The CDR3 spells CASSPPFVGAYGYTF. For the CDR3, the DNA is TGTGCCAGCAGCCCTCCTTTCGTCGGTGCCTATGGCTACACCTTC.

The genes are TRBV7-3 and TRBJ2-3; D may be TRBD1 (6 bases). Trimming removed 5 bases at V and 0 bases at J, with 15 bases between. Per the germline V gene, CDR1 is SGHTA and CDR2 is FQGTGA. CDR3 size: 16 residues. CDR3 protein: CASSPGTSTSTDTQYF. The CDR3 DNA sequence: TGTGCCAGCAGCCCAGGGACATCGACTAGCACAGATACGCAGTATTTT.

The gene calls are TRBV10-2 and TRBJ1-1; D is possibly TRBD1 (5 bases). This CDR3 spans 11 amino acids. V lost 9 bases and J lost 3, with 8 bases in between. CDR1 and CDR2 from the germline V gene are WSHSY and SAAADI. The CDR3 DNA is TGCGCCAGTGGGGGGTACACTGAAGCTTTCTTT. Protein product: CASGGYTEAFF.

The rearrangement joins TRBV4-1 to TRBJ2-7; D not certain. Germline values: CDR1 MGHRA, CDR2 YSYEKL. Between the trimmed V and J ends, which lost 7 bases and 9 bases, there was a span of 16 bases. There are 12 residues in the CDR3. The CDR3 coding sequence is TGCGCCAGCAAGACCCCTGATGGGCGGCAGTACTTC. Its protein is CASKTPDGRQYF.

The rearrangement joins TRBV6-1 to TRBJ1-6; D is undetermined. The CDR3 has 17 residues. Germline CDR1 is MNHNS and CDR2 is SASEGT. V gave up 2 bases and J gave up 0 bases, with 11 bases separating them. The CDR3 nucleotides read TGTGCCAGCAGTGAACGAGACATTAGCTCCTATAATTCACCCCTCCACTTT. Its protein is CASSERDISSYNSPLHF.

The rearrangement joins TRBV30 to TRBJ1-2; 8 positions agree with TRBD1. This CDR3 contains 14 residues. V shed 7 bases, J shed 1 base, and the junction held 8 bases outside the gene matches. Germline V gives CDR1 GTSNPN, CDR2 SVGIG (reference sequence). CDR3 bases: TGTGCCTTCGACCAGGGGGCCAATAACTATGGCTACACCTTC. This encodes CAFDQGANNYGYTF.

The chain employs TRBV5-1 and TRBJ2-3, with 11 bases fitting TRBD2. The germline CDR1 and CDR2 sequences are SGHRS and YFSETQ. The CDR3 covers 14 residues. The junction had 4 bases not matched to a gene; V was cut back by 3 bases and J by 7 bases. The CDR3 sequence is CASSYSGGAYTQYF. DNA for the CDR3: TGCGCCAGCAGCTATAGCGGGGGGGCGTATACGCAGTATTTT.

The rearrangement joins TRBV24-1 to TRBJ2-2; 7 bases align to TRBD1. The CDR3 runs to 14 residues. Germline CDR1 and CDR2: KGHDR and SFDVKD. V lost 7 bases, J lost 4 bases, and 5 bases stayed unmatched. CDR3 in DNA: TGTGCCACCAGCTCGACAGGGCCCACCGGGGAGCTGTTTTTT. Amino acids: CATSSTGPTGELFF.

This chain links TRBV10-3 with TRBJ2-7, with D possibly matching TRBD1 (5 bases). V was cut by 3 bases and J by 3 bases, with 9 bases left in between. The CDR3 is 13 residues long. CDR1 is ENHRY and CDR2 is SYGVKD in the germline V gene. The CDR3 is CAISDSDSYEQYF. The CDR3 coding sequence is TGTGCCATCAGTGACAGCGACAGCTACGAGCAGTACTTC.

The rearrangement links TRBV6-5 to TRBJ2-4, with 9 positions matching TRBD2. J gave up 3 bases and V 4 bases, and 7 bases lay outside the gene matches. The germline CDR1 and CDR2 sequences are MNHEY and SVGAGI. CDR3 length: 16 residues. DNA of the CDR3: TGTGCCAGCAGTTCCATAGCGGGAGTGGTCAAAAACATTCAGTACTTC. Its protein is CASSSIAGVVKNIQYF.

This sequence joins TRBV29-1 and TRBJ1-6; weak D call: TRBD1 (5 bases). Trimming pared 4 bases from V and 0 bases from J, leaving 19 bases between. The CDR3 is made up of 18 amino acids. CDR1 and CDR2 from the germline V gene are SQVTM and ANQGSEA. CDR3 sequence reads: CSVVPRASLSSYNSPLHF. The CDR3 nucleotides read TGCAGCGTTGTCCCCAGGGCCAGCTTAAGCTCCTATAATTCACCCCTCCACTTT.

This chain uses TRBV19 with TRBJ2-7; possibly TRBD1 for D (6 bases). The CDR3 is 13 amino acids. Between the trimmed V and J ends, which lost 5 bases and 3 bases, there was a span of 11 bases. Germline values: CDR1 LNHDA, CDR2 SQIVND (reference sequence). The CDR3 loop is CASSPQQGYEQYF. CDR3 DNA sequence: TGTGCCAGTAGTCCCCAACAGGGCTACGAGCAGTACTTC.

The chain combines TRBV19 with TRBJ1-3; tentative D call: TRBD1 (5 bases). Germline-derived CDR1 and CDR2 are LNHDA and SQIVND (reference sequence). The V gene lost 3 bases and the J gene lost 4 bases, with 16 bases spanning the gap. The CDR3 loop spans 16 amino acids. CDR3 sequence (DNA): TGTGCCAGTAGTATGTCGGCTTGGGGCCCGGGAAACACCATATATTTT. The encoded protein is CASSMSAWGPGNTIYF.

This chain joins TRBV5-1 and TRBJ1-3; D is perhaps TRBD1 (5 bases). From germline, CDR1 is SGHRS and CDR2 YFSETQ. The CDR3 is made up of 15 amino acids. With 0 bases removed from V and 0 bases from J, the gap between germline ends came to 7 bases. The CDR3 protein is CASSLGQSSGNTIYF. The CDR3 coding sequence is TGCGCCAGCAGCTTGGGACAGAGCTCTGGAAACACCATATATTTT.

The genes are TRBV28 and TRBJ1-4; D uncertain. CDR1 is MDHEN and CDR2 is SYDVKM in the germline V gene. V was trimmed by 2 bases and J by 8 bases, leaving 15 bases between them. This CDR3 comprises 15 residues. The CDR3 region has the DNA TGTGCCAGCAGTTTAATAGGGCCCCGGGGAGAAAAACTGTTTTTT. Encoded protein: CASSLIGPRGEKLFF.

This clone was counted only a few times. This rearrangement joins TRBV12-3 or TRBV12-4 to TRBJ1-2, with TRBD1 matching over 7 bases. This CDR3 region has 13 residues. V lost 6 bases to trimming and J lost 7 bases; unmatched junction nucleotides: 8. The DNA of the CDR3 is TGTGCCAGCAGCCGAACAGGGGCGGCTGGCTACACCTTC. Translation: CASSRTGAAGYTF.